The rows below give T cell receptor beta chains drawn from one sample of a study of spatial heterogeneity in lung cancer. In TCRdb, the 5' RACE reads were re-called with MiXCR into one record per CDR3 protein. This sample yields about 33,000 distinct CDR3 sequences, of which under 11% are seen a single time; less than 35% belongs to the top ten. The sample in question was PBMCs, obtained at follow-up. These TCRs come from a female donor with early-stage non-small cell lung cancer. Each CDR3 is given with its conserved first and last residue. The order of the fields is D gene, J gene, clone size, V gene, CDR3 DNA, CDR3 protein. A D gene is named only where the DNA matches it firmly. Size values are once, few and many counts, or a class for expanded clones, and some rows have none.

NA TRBJ2-3 few TRBV13 TGTGCCAGCAGCTCGGGACTCTCGGTTAAAGATACGCAGTATTTT CASSSGLSVKDTQYF
TRBD2 TRBJ2-7 many TRBV13 TGTGCCAGCAGCTTAGCCCTAGCGGGGTCCTACGAGCAGTACTTC CASSLALAGSYEQYF
NA TRBJ2-2 few TRBV9 TGTGCCAGCAGCCCTAGGGGGACAACGAACACCGGGGAGCTGTTTTTT CASSPRGTTNTGELFF
NA TRBJ2-3 many TRBV19 TGTGCCAGTAGTATGGGGCGCCACCTGGGACTGCCGCACACAGATACGCAGTATTTT CASSMGRHLGLPHTDTQYF
NA TRBJ1-1 NA TRBV19 TGTGCCAGTAGAGGACCGAGTGAAGCTTTCTTT CASRGPSEAFF
NA TRBJ2-2 NA TRBV30 TGTGCCTGGAGTTTCACGAACACCGGGGAGCTGTTTTTT CAWSFTNTGELFF
NA TRBJ2-1 many TRBV7-9 TGTGCCAGCAGCTTAATTCCGGATTACAATGAGCAGTTCTTC CASSLIPDYNEQFF
NA TRBJ1-1 many TRBV11-2 TGTGCCAGCAGCTTACCCATGGAGGAGCCAGGTAGTGAAGCTTTCTTT CASSLPMEEPGSEAFF
TRBD1 TRBJ2-1 NA TRBV28 TGTGCCAGCAGCCCGGGACAGGAATTCTACAATGAGCAGTTCTTC CASSPGQEFYNEQFF
TRBD1 TRBJ2-1 many TRBV6-4 TGTGCCAGCAGTGAGGGGACAGGGTCCTACAATGAGCAGTTCTTC CASSEGTGSYNEQFF
NA TRBJ2-6 few TRBV20-1 TGCAGTGCTAGATTGGGGCGAGGGGCCAACGTCCTGACTTTC CSARLGRGANVLTF
NA TRBJ1-1 NA TRBV7-9 TGTGCCAGCAGCCCTTCATCCTTGGGCACTGAAGCTTTCTTT CASSPSSLGTEAFF
TRBD2 TRBJ2-1 few TRBV2 TGTGCCAGCAGACCGGGAGGGGTCAATGAGCAGTTCTTC CASRPGGVNEQFF
NA TRBJ1-1 few TRBV7-2 TGTGCCAGCAGGTCCTCACATGGACTCGGGTCGGGGACTGAAGCTTTCTTT CASRSSHGLGSGTEAFF
NA TRBJ2-2 NA TRBV7-8 TGTGCCAGCAGCTTACTAGGGAACACCGGGGAGCTGTTTTTT CASSLLGNTGELFF
TRBD1 TRBJ2-3 NA TRBV28 TGTGCCAGCAATCCAGGGGGCGCCGGCACAGATACGCAGTATTTT CASNPGGAGTDTQYF